One sample yielded the 28 T cell receptor beta chains listed below, sequenced in a study of cytomegalovirus exposure and HLA in healthy donors. With 60 Vbeta and 13 Jbeta primers, the PCR was carried out. This table comes from immunoSEQ multiplex PCR, and its TCRdb copy is limited to in-frame clones, with some not included. The sample shows approximately 210,000 clones, about 85% of them seen only once. Sequencing input: PBMCs. These receptors came from a woman in her forties or fifties in good health and CMV-seropositive.

This sequence joins TRBV7-9 and TRBJ1-2; no firm D call. Germline assignment: CDR1 SEHNR and CDR2 FQNEAQ (reference sequence). V dropped 4 bases and J dropped 2 bases, with 8 bases sitting between them. The CDR3 covers 13 residues. The chain's CDR3 is CASSSRGNYGYTF. The CDR3 DNA sequence: TGTGCCAGCAGCTCGAGAGGGAACTATGGCTACACCTTC.

J is TRBJ2-1 and V is TRBV30; possibly TRBD1 for D (6 bases). With 1 base removed from V and 0 bases from J, the gap between germline ends came to 16 bases. CDR1 is GTSNPN, CDR2 SVGIG, per germline (reference sequence). CDR3 length: 17 amino acids. The CDR3 DNA follows: TGTGCCTGGAGTGGCTACAGGGCAGATAGCTCCTACAATGAGCAGTTCTTC. This gives the protein CAWSGYRADSSYNEQFF.

The J gene is TRBJ1-1, the V gene TRBV5-4, with TRBD1 as a possible D gene (6 bases). Germline lookup yields CDR1 SGHNT and CDR2 YYREEE (reference sequence). V gave up 0 bases and J gave up 1 base, with 13 bases separating them. The CDR3 is made up of 16 amino acids. The CDR3, as DNA: TGTGCCAGCAGCTTGGGGGGGCAGGGCGGGAACACTGAAGCTTTCTTT. Residues: CASSLGGQGGNTEAFF.

V is TRBV28 and J is TRBJ2-3; the match to TRBD1 covers 9 bases. Unmatched junction bases numbered 11, after V lost 6 bases and J lost 7 bases. This CDR3 is 15 amino acids long. The V gene's germline CDR1 is MDHEN and CDR2 SYDVKM. The CDR3 nucleotides read TGTGCCAGCAGCCATGCCGGGACAGGGAGTAATACGCAGTATTTT. Protein: CASSHAGTGSNTQYF.

The CDR3 nucleotides are TGCAGCGGGCGGACAGGGAGTAACTATGGCTACACCTTC. This sequence encodes CSGRTGSNYGYTF. The V gene is TRBV29-1, the J gene TRBJ1-2; 8 bases match TRBD1. Germline V gene lookup returns CDR1 SQVTM and CDR2 ANQGSEA. The CDR3 consists of 13 residues. The V and J ends lost 7 bases and 1 base, in that order; junction bases with no gene match: 5.

The chain uses TRBV11-2 and TRBJ1-1; tentative D call: TRBD1 (5 bases). Germline CDR1 SGHAT, CDR2 FQNNGV. The CDR3 is 14 amino acids. The germline V and J ends were trimmed by 0 bases and 4 bases, with 9 bases remaining between them. CDR3 in amino acids: CASSLDRVATEAFF. In nucleotides, the CDR3 is TGTGCCAGCAGCTTAGACAGGGTTGCCACTGAAGCTTTCTTT.

The rearrangement links TRBV5-1 to TRBJ2-7, with 8 bases aligning to TRBD1. CDR3 length: 14 residues. The trim removed 3 bases at V and 5 bases at J, leaving 7 bases unmatched. The germline V gene encodes CDR1 SGHRS and CDR2 YFSETQ. The CDR3, as DNA: TGCGCCAGCAGCTCTGACAGGGGAAGTAACGAGCAGTACTTC. It translates to CASSSDRGSNEQYF.

The chain joins TRBV29-1 to TRBJ1-1; 8 bases fit TRBD1. Per germline, CDR1 SQVTM and CDR2 ANQGSEA. CDR3 length equals 15 residues. With 5 bases clipped from V and 5 bases from J, the junction kept 13 bases outside the gene matches. CDR3 nucleotide sequence: TGCAGCGTTTCCAATACAGGGGGGACAAGGACTGAAGCTTTCTTT. Translating gives CSVSNTGGTRTEAFF. Full variable domain (remainder filled in from reference TRBV29-1 and TRBJ1-1): SAVISQKPSRDICQRGTSLTIQCQVDSQVTMMFWYRQQPGQSLTLIATANQGSEATYESGFVIDKFPISRPNLTFSTLTVSNMSPEDSSIYLCSVSNTGGTRTEAFFGQGTRLTVV.

The chain carries TRBV5-1 and TRBJ2-7; D is ambiguous. The germline gives CDR1 SGHRS, CDR2 YFSETQ. CDR3 length: 13 residues. The V end lost 2 bases, the J end lost 4 bases, and 10 bases lay between the germline ends. The CDR3 loop is CASSLGNGYEQYF. CDR3 bases: TGCGCCAGCAGCTTAGGAAACGGGTACGAGCAGTACTTC.

In the case of this clone: Other DNA sequences in this sample translate to the same CDR3. V and J are TRBV6-4 and TRBJ1-2, with D possibly matching TRBD1 (6 bases). The CDR3 totals 12 residues. V was pared by 2 bases and J by 7 bases, with 8 bases between. Germline assignment: CDR1 MRHNA and CDR2 SNTAGT. The CDR3 DNA follows: TGTGCCAGCAGTGACAGGGGGATTGGCTACACCTTC. Protein product: CASSDRGIGYTF.

This chain uses TRBV4-2 with TRBJ1-6; D remains ambiguous. Germline V gene lookup returns CDR1 LGHNA and CDR2 YNFKEQ. CDR3 length: 13 amino acids. Deletions cut 4 bases from V and 7 bases from J, with 8 bases between. The CDR3 DNA reads as TGTGCCAGCAGCCGGGAGGGCAATTCACCCCTCCACTTT. It yields the protein CASSREGNSPLHF.

The DNA of the CDR3 is TGTGCCAGCAGCCGAGGCGGGGGTGTGGGCCCTGAAGCTTTCTTT. Translating it yields CASSRGGGVGPEAFF. The chain has TRBV6-5 and TRBJ1-1; D perhaps matches TRBD1 (5 bases). Between the trimmed V and J ends, which lost 6 bases and 6 bases, there was a span of 20 bases. Germline V lookup: CDR1 MNHEY, CDR2 SVGAGI. The length of the CDR3 is 15 residues.

V and J are TRBV5-8 and TRBJ2-6; D gene uncertain. The germline gives CDR1 SGHTS, CDR2 YDEGEE. The ends were cut back, 4 bases at V and 2 bases at J, with 10 bases in the middle. The CDR3 loop spans 15 amino acids. For the CDR3, the DNA is TGTGCCAGCAGCCGAGGTGTTGCTGGGGCCAACGTCCTGACTTTC. This gives the protein CASSRGVAGANVLTF.

J is TRBJ1-6 and V is TRBV6-5; D may be TRBD1 (5 bases). This CDR3 is 13 amino acids long. The germline V and J ends were trimmed by 6 bases and 6 bases, with 9 bases remaining between them. The germline CDR1 and CDR2 sequences are MNHEY and SVGAGI. The CDR3 DNA follows: TGTGCCAGCAGGGGGGGGACTAATTCACCCCTCCACTTT. Its protein is CASRGGTNSPLHF.

CDR3 DNA sequence: TGTGCCAGCAGCTTCCGCCGGACAGGGCGAAATTCACCCCTCCACTTT. This gives the protein CASSFRRTGRNSPLHF. The V call is TRBV5-4, the J call TRBJ1-6, with 8 bases aligning to TRBD1. Trimming took 2 bases from V and 7 from J; bases not matched to a gene: 8. This CDR3 has 16 residues. The germline CDR1 and CDR2 sequences are SGHNT and YYREEE (reference sequence).

The chain couples TRBV4-2 to TRBJ2-5; D may be TRBD2 (7 bases). The better agreement between TRBJ2-7 and the DNA end casts doubt on the J call. Germline loops: CDR1 LGHNA, CDR2 YNFKEQ. The CDR3 covers 15 residues. The CDR3 protein is CASSQVEGGQYEQYF. The CDR3 DNA reads TGTGCCAGCAGCCAAGTCGAGGGGGGGCAATACGAGCAGTACTTC.

The chain joins TRBV2 to TRBJ1-1; D uncertain. Trimming pared 3 bases from V and 2 bases from J, leaving 4 bases between. This CDR3 contains 12 residues. CDR1 is SNHLY, CDR2 FYNNEI, per germline. The CDR3 protein is CASSESNTEAFF. The CDR3 DNA reads as TGTGCCAGCAGTGAGTCTAACACTGAAGCTTTCTTT.

V is TRBV6-5 and J is TRBJ1-1; no firm D call. The CDR3 runs to 15 residues. V was shortened by 6 bases and J by 1 base, with 15 bases between the two germline ends. Germline CDR1 is MNHEY and CDR2 is SVGAGI. CDR3 nucleotides: TGTGCCAGCAGACCTGCGACACCTCCGAACACTGAAGCTTTCTTT. It encodes CASRPATPPNTEAFF.

The chain joins TRBV23-1 to TRBJ1-1, with TRBD1 identical over 9 bases. Being an ORF, TRBV23-1 has a function that is uncertain. Unmatched junction bases numbered 9, after V lost 3 bases and J lost 1 base. This CDR3 region has 17 residues. The CDR3 spells CASSQRNGTGPNTEAFF. The CDR3 coding sequence is TGCGCCAGCAGTCAGCGGAACGGGACAGGGCCGAACACTGAAGCTTTCTTT.

This clone was recorded only once. The junction departs from the called germline gene at one end, perhaps through a read error. This rearrangement joins TRBV7-9 to TRBJ1-1, with D perhaps matching TRBD1 (6 bases). Germline V gives CDR1 SEHNR, CDR2 FQNEAQ (reference sequence). The CDR3 contains 16 residues. The CDR3 loop is CSSTRSGGRGDTEAFF. The CDR3 nucleotides read TGTTCCAGCACCAGAAGCGGGGGGCGCGGGGACACTGAAGCTTTCTTT. Full variable domain (rest looked up from reference TRBV7-9 and TRBJ1-1): DTGVSQNPRHKITKRGQNVTFRCDPISEHNRLYWYRQTLGQGPEFLTYFQNEAQLEKSRLLSDRFSAERPKGSFSTLEIQRTEQGDSAMYLCSSTRSGGRGDTEAFFGQGTRLTVV.

The chain recombines TRBV9 with TRBJ2-7, with D possibly matching TRBD2 (6 bases). The V and J ends lost 0 bases and 0 bases respectively, with 10 bases between them. Germline lookup yields CDR1 SGDLS and CDR2 YYNGEE. The CDR3 covers 15 residues. For the CDR3, the DNA is TGTGCCAGCAGCGTAGAATGGGGGGACTCCTACGAGCAGTACTTC. It codes for CASSVEWGDSYEQYF.

V usage is TRBV5-1 and J usage is TRBJ2-7, with a tentative D call TRBD1 (6 bases). The germline V gene has CDR1 SGHRS and CDR2 YFSETQ. The germline V and J ends were trimmed by 0 bases and 1 base, with 11 bases remaining between them. The CDR3 loop spans 15 amino acids. DNA for the CDR3: TGCGCCAGCAGCTTGGTGGCAGGGGAATCCTACGAGCAGTACTTC. This gives the protein CASSLVAGESYEQYF.

This chain links TRBV6-5 with TRBJ2-7, with D unresolved. The V and J ends lost 2 bases and 4 bases respectively, with 9 bases between them. The CDR3 covers 13 residues. Germline assignment: CDR1 MNHEY and CDR2 SVGAGI. The CDR3 sequence: CASSYVSGYEQYF. DNA for the CDR3: TGTGCCAGCAGTTACGTATCAGGATACGAGCAGTACTTC.

The chain couples TRBV28 to TRBJ2-4; no clear D. The CDR3 has 15 amino acids. Germline CDR1 reads MDHEN; CDR2 reads SYDVKM. V lost 7 bases to trimming and J lost 0 bases, with 13 bases between them. This CDR3 is CASTRSGLAKNIQYF. The CDR3 coding sequence is TGTGCCAGCACCCGTAGTGGTTTAGCCAAAAACATTCAGTACTTC.

V and J are TRBV30 and TRBJ2-7; 7 bases align to TRBD1. Germline V gene data show CDR1 as GTSNPN and CDR2 as SVGIG (reference sequence). Trimming cost V 5 bases and J 2 bases; bases outside gene matches: 6. The CDR3 runs 13 residues. The CDR3 nucleotides are TGTGCCTGGGCCCGAGGGACAGCCTACGAGCAGTACTTC. The encoded protein is CAWARGTAYEQYF.

The chain uses TRBV9 and TRBJ2-1; 7 nucleotides line up with TRBD2. The V segment lost 1 base and the J segment 5 bases; nucleotides outside the gene matches: 3. Germline CDR1 and CDR2: SGDLS and YYNGEE. The CDR3 is 14 residues long. The CDR3 DNA sequence: TGTGCCAGCAGCGTAAGCGGGGCCCACAATGAGCAGTTCTTC. This gives the protein CASSVSGAHNEQFF.

The V and J genes are TRBV10-2 and TRBJ1-1; 7 bases line up with TRBD1. CDR1 is WSHSY and CDR2 is SAAADI in the germline V gene. The CDR3 is 12 residues long. The V and J ends lost 6 bases and 3 bases, in that order; junction bases with no gene match: 1. In DNA, the CDR3 is TGCGCCAGCAGCCAGGGGGACACTGAAGCTTTCTTT. Residues: CASSQGDTEAFF.

The rearrangement uses TRBV2 and TRBJ2-7; possibly TRBD1 for D (6 bases). V lost 6 bases and J lost 2, with 11 bases in between. CDR1 SNHLY and CDR2 FYNNEI come from the germline V gene. The CDR3 covers 13 residues. The CDR3 here is CASSLQGPYEQYF. The CDR3 nucleotides read TGTGCCAGCAGCCTACAGGGCCCCTACGAGCAGTACTTC.